This T cell receptor beta chain stems from a study of T cell repertoires in cytomegalovirus infection. Looking at the study overall: Public TCR beta signatures provided an indication of both CMV infection and a matching HLA type. General study points: The study identified carriers of CMV plus the relevant HLA from cumulative public TCR beta family frequency.

With respect to this clonotype: Its target is unknown.

TCRdb used MiXCR to reprocess the reads, holding one entry per CDR3 protein. Of about 890,000 distinct CDR3 sequences detected, roughly 30% appear once; the ten largest clones hold over 11%. This CDR3 is 16 amino acids long. The V and J ends lost 1 base and 8 bases respectively, with 18 bases between them. CDR1 is SGHNT, CDR2 YENEEA, per germline. The sequences come from cultured CD8+ T cells from PBMCs, collected from culture after CMV antigen stimulation. The sequence was collected from a human donor in good health (CMV status not recorded). Some clones in this sample may be carry-over from other donors' samples. The chain joins TRBV11-3 to TRBJ2-1; the D call may be TRBD1 or TRBD2 (5 bases each). CDR3 DNA: TGTGCCAGCAGCTTAGGTCCCGGGGCCTGGGGCGATGAGCAGTTCTTC. Residues: CASSLGPGAWGDEQFF.